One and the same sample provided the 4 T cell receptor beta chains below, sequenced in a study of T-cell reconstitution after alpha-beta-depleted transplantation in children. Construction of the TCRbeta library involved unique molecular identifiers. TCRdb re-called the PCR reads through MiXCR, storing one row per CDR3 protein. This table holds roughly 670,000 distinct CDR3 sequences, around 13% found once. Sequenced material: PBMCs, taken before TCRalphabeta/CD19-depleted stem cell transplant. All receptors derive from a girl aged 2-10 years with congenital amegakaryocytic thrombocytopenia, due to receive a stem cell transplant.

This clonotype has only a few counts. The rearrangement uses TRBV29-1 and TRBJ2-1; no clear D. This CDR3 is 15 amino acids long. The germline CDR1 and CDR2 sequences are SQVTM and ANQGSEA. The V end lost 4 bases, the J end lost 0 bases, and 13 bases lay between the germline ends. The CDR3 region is CSVGPFSRSYNEQFF. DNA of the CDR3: TGCAGCGTTGGTCCCTTTTCCCGCTCCTACAATGAGCAGTTCTTC.

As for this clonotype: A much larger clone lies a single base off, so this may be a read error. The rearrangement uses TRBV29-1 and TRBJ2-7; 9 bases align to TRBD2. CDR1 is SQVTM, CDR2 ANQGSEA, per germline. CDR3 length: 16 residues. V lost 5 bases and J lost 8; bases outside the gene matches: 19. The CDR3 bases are TGCAGCGTTTGGGGGCTTGTTAGCGGGAGAAGGTACAAGCAGTACTTC. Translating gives CSVWGLVSGRRYKQYF.

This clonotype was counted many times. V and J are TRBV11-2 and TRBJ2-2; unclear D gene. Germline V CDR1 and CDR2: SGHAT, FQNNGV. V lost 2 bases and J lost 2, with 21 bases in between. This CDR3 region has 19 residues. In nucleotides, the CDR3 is TGTGCCAGCAGCTTATGGGTTAATCACAGACCGCCTAACACCGGGGAGCTGTTTTTT. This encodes CASSLWVNHRPPNTGELFF.

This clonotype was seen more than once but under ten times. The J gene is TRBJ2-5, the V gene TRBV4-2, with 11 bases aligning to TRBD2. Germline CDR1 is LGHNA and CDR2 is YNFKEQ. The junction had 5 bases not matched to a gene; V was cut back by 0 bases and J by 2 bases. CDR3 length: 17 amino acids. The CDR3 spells CASSQEGLAGGQETQYF. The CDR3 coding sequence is TGTGCCAGCAGCCAAGAGGGGCTAGCGGGAGGACAAGAGACCCAGTACTTC.